Below, 17 T cell receptor beta chains from the same sample are listed, as sequenced in a study of OX40 agonist ivuxolimab in advanced cancers. The data were produced by immunoSEQ multiplex PCR, yet TCRdb's version contains in-frame clones alone and is incomplete. The sample shows more than 60,000 clones, around 90% of them seen only once. The sample in question was CD4+ or CD8+ T cells sorted from blood, obtained in a trial of the OX40 agonist ivuxolimab. The receptors here all came from an adult with an advanced solid tumor such as melanoma, head and neck, liver or kidney cancer.

This clone turned up a few times. V is TRBV7-2 and J is TRBJ1-4; D remains unclear. Trimming took 3 bases from V and 2 from J, leaving 7 bases between them. The CDR3 contains 14 residues. CDR1 is SGHTA and CDR2 is FQGNSA in the germline V gene. CDR3 in DNA: TGTGCCAGCAGCTTTGGCAGGACTAATGAAAAACTGTTTTTT. Translation gives CASSFGRTNEKLFF.

The chain joins TRBV7-3 to TRBJ2-3, with 10 bases identical to TRBD2. This CDR3 is 15 amino acids long. Germline lookup yields CDR1 SGHTA and CDR2 FQGTGA. The junction had 9 bases not matched to a gene; V was cut back by 8 bases and J by 4 bases. The CDR3 loop is CASALAGGGADTQYF. The CDR3, as DNA: TGTGCCAGCGCGTTAGCGGGAGGAGGCGCAGATACGCAGTATTTT.

Points on this clone: Other DNA sequences in the same sample also yield this CDR3. The chain is built from TRBV14 and TRBJ1-2; D is possibly TRBD1 (5 bases). Germline lookup yields CDR1 SGHDN and CDR2 FVKESK. Trimming took 0 bases from V and 4 from J, leaving 12 bases between them. This CDR3 contains 15 residues. CDR3 coding DNA: TGTGCCAGCAGCCAAGATCTCCGGGGCGGCTATGGCTACACCTTC. Translation: CASSQDLRGGYGYTF.

The chain has TRBV5-1 and TRBJ1-1; no definite D call. Germline-derived CDR1 and CDR2 are SGHRS and YFSETQ. V lost 0 bases to trimming and J lost 0 bases, with 3 bases between them. The CDR3 spans 13 residues. The CDR3 loop is CASSLELNTEAFF. For the CDR3, the DNA is TGCGCCAGCAGCTTGGAGTTGAACACTGAAGCTTTCTTT. The full variable domain, in which reference TRBV5-1 and TRBJ1-1 provide the parts outside the CDR3, is KAGVTQTPRYLIKTRGQQVTLSCSPISGHRSVSWYQQTPGQGLQFLFEYFSETQRNKGNFPGRFSGRQFSNSRSEMNVSTLELGDSALYLCASSLELNTEAFFGQGTRLTVV.

This chain joins TRBV2 and TRBJ2-5; D is possibly TRBD1 (5 bases). Between the trimmed V and J ends, which lost 5 bases and 4 bases, there was a span of 17 bases. The CDR3 runs to 15 residues. CDR1 and CDR2 (germline): SNHLY, FYNNEI. The CDR3 protein is CASSTLGVGVETQYF. CDR3 coding DNA: TGTGCCAGCAGTACCCTAGGGGTTGGTGTAGAGACCCAGTACTTC. Drawing the rest from reference TRBV2 and TRBJ2-5, the complete variable domain is EPEVTQTPSHQVTQMGQEVILRCVPISNHLYFYWYRQILGQKVEFLVSFYNNEISEKSEIFDDQFSVERPDGSNFTLKIRSTKLEDSAMYFCASSTLGVGVETQYFGPGTRLLVL.

This clone was found many times. The chain carries TRBV18 and TRBJ1-1, with 9 bases lining up with TRBD1. This CDR3 region has 15 residues. Germline V gene lookup returns CDR1 KGHSH and CDR2 LQKENI. V gave up 0 bases and J gave up 10 bases; unmatched junction bases: 9. The DNA for the CDR3 is TGTGCCAGCTCACCACCTTGGGACAGGGATTTACTAGCTTTCTTT. Its translation: CASSPPWDRDLLAFF. The variable domain in full, completed from reference TRBV18 and TRBJ1-1, reads NAGVMQNPRHLVRRRGQEARLRCSPMKGHSHVYWYRQLPEEGLKFMVYLQKENIIDESGMPKERFSAEFPKEGPSILRIQQVVRGDSAAYFCASSPPWDRDLLAFFGQGTRLTVV.

This chain uses TRBV6-5 with TRBJ1-2; TRBD1 agrees at 7 bases. V lost 0 bases, J lost 4 bases, and 2 bases stayed unmatched. This CDR3 is 14 amino acids long. Germline V gene sequence: CDR1 MNHEY, CDR2 SVGAGI. The CDR3, as DNA: TGTGCCAGCAGTTACTCGCGGACAGGCTATGGCTACACCTTC. Its protein is CASSYSRTGYGYTF.

This clone was seen once. The V call is TRBV19, the J call TRBJ2-1; maybe TRBD2 (7 bases). CDR3 length: 13 residues. The V gene's germline CDR1 is LNHDA and CDR2 SQIVND (reference sequence). V was shortened by 10 bases and J by 6 bases, with 16 bases between the two germline ends. The CDR3 sequence: CATKGGGGNEQFF. In nucleotides, the CDR3 is TGTGCCACAAAGGGGGGGGGTGGCAATGAGCAGTTCTTC.

The J gene is TRBJ2-1, the V gene TRBV14; 7 positions agree with TRBD2. CDR1 SGHDN and CDR2 FVKESK come from the germline V gene. The CDR3 runs 12 residues. The V segment lost 2 bases and the J segment 11 bases; nucleotides outside the gene matches: 3. The CDR3 region is CASSQLGRQQFF. CDR3 DNA sequence: TGTGCCAGCAGCCAACTCGGGAGGCAGCAGTTCTTC.

The rearrangement joins TRBV7-2 to TRBJ1-5; D is unclear. Per the germline V gene, CDR1 is SGHTA and CDR2 is FQGNSA. V gave up 1 base and J gave up 1 base, with 2 bases separating them. This CDR3 region has 13 residues. The CDR3 spells CASSLESNQPQHF. The DNA of the CDR3 is TGTGCCAGCAGCTTAGAAAGCAATCAGCCCCAGCATTTT.

This chain connects TRBV7-9 to TRBJ2-1; 8 bases map to TRBD1. CDR3 length: 15 residues. The germline V gene encodes CDR1 SEHNR and CDR2 FQNEAQ (reference sequence). Losses at the gene ends were 0 bases for V and 5 bases for J; bases not matched to a gene: 3. CDR3 residues: CASSLAGQGHNEQFF. The CDR3 region has the DNA TGTGCCAGCAGCTTAGCCGGACAGGGACACAATGAGCAGTTCTTC.

V gene TRBV7-2 combines with J gene TRBJ2-7; D is uncertain. Germline V gives CDR1 SGHTA, CDR2 FQGNSA. The CDR3 covers 11 residues. The ends were cut back, 0 bases at V and 7 bases at J, with 4 bases in the middle. The CDR3 DNA sequence: TGTGCCAGCAGCTTAGCTGGGGAGCAGTACTTC. Protein product: CASSLAGEQYF. Filled out from reference TRBV7-2 and TRBJ2-7, the complete variable domain reads GAGVSQSPSNKVTEKGKDVELRCDPISGHTALYWYRQSLGQGLEFLIYFQGNSAPDKSGLPSDRFSAERTGGSVSTLTIQRTQQEDSAVYLCASSLAGEQYFGPGTRLTVT.

This rearrangement joins TRBV4-1 to TRBJ1-1, with a weak D call TRBD1 (5 bases). This CDR3 region has 16 residues. The V end was cut by 3 bases, the J end by 4 bases, with 18 bases between. CDR1 and CDR2 (germline): MGHRA, YSYEKL. CDR3 bases: TGCGCCAGCAGCCACGACCCCCTTCAAGGGGCCACTGAAGCTTTCTTT. Translation: CASSHDPLQGATEAFF.

J is TRBJ2-1 and V is TRBV5-4; D remains unclear. The V and J ends lost 0 bases and 9 bases respectively, with 10 bases between them. Per germline, CDR1 SGHNT and CDR2 YYREEE (reference sequence). The length of the CDR3 is 13 residues. CDR3 in amino acids: CASSLDSVGEQFF. The CDR3 DNA is TGTGCCAGCAGCTTGGACTCGGTAGGTGAGCAGTTCTTC.

V is TRBV4-2 and J is TRBJ2-3, with 12 bases identical to TRBD2. Losses at the gene ends were 1 base for V and 1 base for J; bases not matched to a gene: 0. The germline V gene has CDR1 LGHNA and CDR2 YNFKEQ. The CDR3 extends over 16 amino acids. Here the CDR3 reads CASSQGLAGGTDTQYF. The CDR3 nucleotides are TGTGCCAGCAGCCAAGGACTAGCGGGAGGCACAGATACGCAGTATTTT.

V and J are TRBV7-2 and TRBJ2-1, with a weak D call TRBD2 (6 bases). The germline V gene encodes CDR1 SGHTA and CDR2 FQGNSA. CDR3 length: 16 amino acids. V was shortened by 2 bases and J by 4 bases, with 15 bases between the two germline ends. The CDR3 DNA follows: TGTGCCAGCAGCTTAAGTTTCACCGGGGGATACAATGAGCAGTTCTTC. It codes for CASSLSFTGGYNEQFF. Supplemented by reference TRBV7-2 and TRBJ2-1, the full variable domain reads GAGVSQSPSNKVTEKGKDVELRCDPISGHTALYWYRQSLGQGLEFLIYFQGNSAPDKSGLPSDRFSAERTGGSVSTLTIQRTQQEDSAVYLCASSLSFTGGYNEQFFGPGTRLTVL.

V is TRBV5-6 and J is TRBJ2-3, with TRBD1 matching over 8 bases. The CDR3 loop spans 15 amino acids. Germline V gene data show CDR1 as SGHDT and CDR2 as YYEEEE. The junction had 1 base not matched to a gene; V was cut back by 0 bases and J by 1 base. The CDR3 nucleotides read TGTGCCAGCAGCTTGGTGGACAGGGGCACAGATACGCAGTATTTT. Its translation is CASSLVDRGTDTQYF.